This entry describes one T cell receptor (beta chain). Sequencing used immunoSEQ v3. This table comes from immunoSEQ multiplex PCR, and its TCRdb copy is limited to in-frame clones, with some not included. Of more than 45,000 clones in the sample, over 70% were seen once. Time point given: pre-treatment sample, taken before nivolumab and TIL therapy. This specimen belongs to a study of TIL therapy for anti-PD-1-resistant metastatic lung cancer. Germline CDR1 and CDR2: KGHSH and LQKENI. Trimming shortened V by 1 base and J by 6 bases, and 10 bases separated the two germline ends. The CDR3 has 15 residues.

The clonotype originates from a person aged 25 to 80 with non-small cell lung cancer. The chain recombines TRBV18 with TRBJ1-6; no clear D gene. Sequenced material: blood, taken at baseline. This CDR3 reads CASSPRETGNSPLHF. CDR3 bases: TGTGCCAGCTCACCACGAGAAACTGGTAATTCACCCCTCCACTTT. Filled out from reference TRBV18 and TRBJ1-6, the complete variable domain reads NAGVMQNPRHLVRRRGQEARLRCSPMKGHSHVYWYRQLPEEGLKFMVYLQKENIIDESGMPKERFSAEFPKEGPSILRIQQVVRGDSAAYFCASSPRETGNSPLHFGNGTRLTVT.